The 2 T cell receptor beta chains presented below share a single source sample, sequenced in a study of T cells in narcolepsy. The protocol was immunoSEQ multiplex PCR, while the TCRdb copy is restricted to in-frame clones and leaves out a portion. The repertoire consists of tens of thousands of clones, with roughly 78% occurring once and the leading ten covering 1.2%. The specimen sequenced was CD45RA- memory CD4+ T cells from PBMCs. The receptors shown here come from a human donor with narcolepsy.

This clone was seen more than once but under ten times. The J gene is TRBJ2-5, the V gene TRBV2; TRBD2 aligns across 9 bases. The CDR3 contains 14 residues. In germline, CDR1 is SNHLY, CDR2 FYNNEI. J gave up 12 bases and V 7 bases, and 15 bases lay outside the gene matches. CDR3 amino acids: CASMNVAAGGAEYF. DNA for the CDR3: TGTGCCAGCATGAATGTGGCGGCGGGAGGGGCCGAGTACTTC.

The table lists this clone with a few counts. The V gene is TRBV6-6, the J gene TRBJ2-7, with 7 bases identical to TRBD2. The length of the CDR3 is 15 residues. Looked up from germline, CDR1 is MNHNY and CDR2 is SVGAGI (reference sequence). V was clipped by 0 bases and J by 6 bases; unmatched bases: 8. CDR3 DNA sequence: TGTGCCAGCAGTTACTCGGGAGGGCCCGCGCGCGAGCAGTACTTC. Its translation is CASSYSGGPAREQYF.